The 3 T cell receptor beta chains reported below all come from one sample, sequenced in a study of T cells in Graves' hyperthyroidism and ophthalmopathy. TCR beta CDR3 regions were amplified from RNA transcripts. RT-PCR in the first round (using the HTBI primer set) targeted the TCR CDR3. TCRdb independently ran MiXCR on the multiplex PCR reads; one entry per CDR3 protein. The table includes 300,000 or so distinct CDR3 sequences, about 21% detected once. Sequenced sample: blood. The receptors here all came from a woman between 50 and 59 years old with Graves' hyperthyroidism.

This clonotype was seen repeatedly, ten times or more. The rearrangement joins TRBV3-1 to TRBJ1-3; TRBD1 is a possible D gene (6 bases). The CDR3 is 13 residues long. The germline gives CDR1 LGHDT, CDR2 YNNKEL (reference sequence). V dropped 6 bases and J dropped 2 bases, with 8 bases sitting between them. In DNA, the CDR3 is TGTGCCAGCAGTCAGGGGACTGGAAACACCATATATTTT. Translating it yields CASSQGTGNTIYF.

This clonotype was recorded at least ten times. The rearrangement joins TRBV7-2 to TRBJ2-5; D may match TRBD1 or TRBD2 (5 bases each). CDR1 and CDR2 (germline): SGHTA, FQGNSA. Trimming took 4 bases from V and 8 from J, leaving 17 bases between them. The CDR3 loop spans 14 amino acids. For the CDR3, the DNA is TGTGCCAGCAGCTCCCGAGGGACCGCGGCAACCCAGTACTTC. Translation: CASSSRGTAATQYF.

The V call is TRBV12-3 or TRBV12-4, the J call TRBJ2-7; weak D call: TRBD2 (7 bases). This CDR3 comprises 15 residues. The V end lost 6 bases, the J end lost 0 bases, and 15 bases lay between the germline ends. For the CDR3, the DNA is TGTGCCAGCAGGGAGGGGGGGGGAAGCTCCTACGAGCAGTACTTC. Protein sequence: CASREGGGSSYEQYF.